These 30 T cell receptor beta chains came from one sample sequenced in a study of T cell responses to AZD1222 COVID-19 vaccine. Here immunoSEQ multiplex PCR was the method, and the copy in TCRdb shows in-frame clones only, minus some. The sample lists 130,000 or so clones; roughly nine tenths were seen once. Sequencing used peripheral blood, obtained 28 days after the second dose of the MenACWY control vaccine. The receptors were gathered from an adult who received the MenACWY meningococcal vaccine as a control.

J is TRBJ1-5 and V is TRBV7-2; no clear D. The CDR3 consists of 15 residues. V was cut by 0 bases and J by 4 bases, with 10 bases left in between. CDR1 and CDR2 (germline): SGHTA, FQGNSA. This chain's CDR3 is CASSLARRGNQPQHF. CDR3 coding DNA: TGTGCCAGCAGCTTAGCGCGAAGAGGGAATCAGCCCCAGCATTTT. The whole variable domain, filled in from reference TRBV7-2 and TRBJ1-5, reads GAGVSQSPSNKVTEKGKDVELRCDPISGHTALYWYRQSLGQGLEFLIYFQGNSAPDKSGLPSDRFSAERTGGSVSTLTIQRTQQEDSAVYLCASSLARRGNQPQHFGDGTRLSIL.

The chain has TRBV7-2 and TRBJ1-4; tentative D call: TRBD1 (5 bases). Trimming left V 3 bases short and J 7 bases short, with 9 bases between. Germline lookup yields CDR1 SGHTA and CDR2 FQGNSA. The CDR3 loop spans 13 amino acids. CDR3 DNA: TGTGCCAGCAGCTTCGGGGCTGCTGAAAAACTGTTTTTT. It is translated as CASSFGAAEKLFF.

This chain uses TRBV28 with TRBJ1-2, with unresolved D. This CDR3 has 12 amino acids. Trimming shortened V by 3 bases and J by 5 bases, and 7 bases separated the two germline ends. CDR1 MDHEN and CDR2 SYDVKM come from the germline V gene. The CDR3 nucleotides read TGTGCCAGCAGTTTGCCCGATTATGGCTACACCTTC. It codes for CASSLPDYGYTF.

DNA of the CDR3: TGCAGCGTACAGACAGGGAGAGGGCAGCCCCAGCATTTT. Amino acid sequence: CSVQTGRGQPQHF. The rearrangement uses TRBV29-1 and TRBJ1-5; TRBD1 matches 7 bases. The CDR3 extends over 13 amino acids. The V gene's germline CDR1 is SQVTM and CDR2 ANQGSEA. J lost 7 bases, V lost 6 bases, and 9 bases had no gene match.

The J gene is TRBJ1-5, the V gene TRBV24-1; 8 nucleotides agree with TRBD1. CDR3 length: 14 amino acids. The trim removed 9 bases at V and 6 bases at J, leaving 9 bases unmatched. Germline loops: CDR1 KGHDR, CDR2 SFDVKD. The CDR3 loop reads CATGEQGAGQPQHF. The DNA of the CDR3 is TGTGCCACCGGAGAGCAGGGGGCTGGTCAGCCCCAGCATTTT.

V gene TRBV10-3 combines with J gene TRBJ1-4, with 7 positions matching TRBD1. The CDR3 is 15 amino acids. The germline V gene encodes CDR1 ENHRY and CDR2 SYGVKD. The V gene end was trimmed by 3 bases and the J gene end by 8 bases; junction bases not matched to a gene: 9. The CDR3 bases are TGTGCCATCAGTGAAGGGAAGGGGGCGCGAGAAAAACTGTTTTTT. Translating gives CAISEGKGAREKLFF.

The rearrangement joins TRBV5-5 to TRBJ1-1; D is perhaps TRBD1 (6 bases). Germline V gene lookup returns CDR1 SGHKS and CDR2 YYEKEE (reference sequence). V gave up 0 bases and J gave up 9 bases, with 15 bases separating them. This CDR3 contains 14 residues. The CDR3 region has the DNA TGTGCCAGCAGCTTGGAGGGGGGAGGGTTTAAAGCTTTCTTT. As protein: CASSLEGGGFKAFF.

The CDR3 is CASSLGRANYGYTF. In DNA form, the CDR3 reads TGTGCCAGCAGTTTAGGCCGCGCTAACTATGGCTACACCTTC. The chain uses TRBV28 and TRBJ1-2; D ambiguous. The V end lost 2 bases, the J end lost 0 bases, and 7 bases lay between the germline ends. The CDR3 has 14 residues. Germline V gene sequence: CDR1 MDHEN, CDR2 SYDVKM.

The chain uses TRBV30 and TRBJ1-1, with D maybe TRBD1 (5 bases). The germline gives CDR1 GTSNPN, CDR2 SVGIG (reference sequence). Trimming left V 3 bases short and J 1 base short, with 9 bases between. The CDR3 totals 13 residues. DNA for the CDR3: TGTGCCTGGAGCTTCGGACAGAACACTGAAGCTTTCTTT. It yields the protein CAWSFGQNTEAFF.

This clone occurred once. The genes are TRBV10-3 and TRBJ2-3; no firm D call. This CDR3 is built from 14 residues. Trimming cost V 3 bases and J 0 bases, with 7 bases left between them. Germline V gene data show CDR1 as ENHRY and CDR2 as SYGVKD. The CDR3 spells CAISESASTDTQYF. The CDR3, as DNA: TGTGCCATCAGTGAAAGCGCTAGCACAGATACGCAGTATTTT.

The rearrangement uses TRBV18 and TRBJ1-6, with D perhaps matching TRBD1 (5 bases). The CDR3 spans 13 residues. Germline lookup yields CDR1 KGHSH and CDR2 LQKENI. Trimming shortened V by 6 bases and J by 10 bases, and 13 bases separated the two germline ends. The CDR3: CASSTEIDSPLHF. As DNA, the CDR3 is TGTGCCAGCTCGACAGAGATCGACTCACCCCTCCACTTT.

A single count supports this clone. The chain joins TRBV19 to TRBJ2-7; 9 bases align to TRBD1. The CDR3 has 15 residues. Losses at the gene ends were 3 bases for V and 6 bases for J; bases not matched to a gene: 9. Germline CDR1 is LNHDA and CDR2 is SQIVND (reference sequence). CDR3 bases: TGTGCCAGTAGTATGGACAGGGGCATGGGGTCCGAGCAGTACTTC. It codes for CASSMDRGMGSEQYF.

The table lists this clone with a count of one. The CDR3 bases are TGTGCCAGCAGCGCGCGGACAGGGGTGAACACTGAAGCTTTCTTT. Translation: CASSARTGVNTEAFF. The V gene is TRBV7-8, the J gene TRBJ1-1; 9 bases map to TRBD1. Germline V CDR1 and CDR2: SGHVS, FQNEAQ. V lost 5 bases to trimming and J lost 0 bases; unmatched junction nucleotides: 4. The CDR3 runs 15 residues. Full variable domain (outside the CDR3, taken from reference TRBV7-8 and TRBJ1-1): GAGVSQSPRYKVAKRGQDVALRCDPISGHVSLFWYQQALGQGPEFLTYFQNEAQLDKSGLPSDRFFAERPEGSVSTLKIQRTQQEDSAVYLCASSARTGVNTEAFFGQGTRLTVV.

CDR3 in DNA: TGTGCCAGCAGCTTAGCGGCGGGACCTACCTACGAGCAGTACTTC. It is translated as CASSLAAGPTYEQYF. The V and J genes are TRBV13 and TRBJ2-7; tentative D call: TRBD2 (6 bases). The length of the CDR3 is 15 residues. V dropped 1 base and J dropped 2 bases, with 12 bases sitting between them. The V gene's germline CDR1 is PRHDT and CDR2 FYEKMQ (reference sequence).

The chain combines TRBV24-1 with TRBJ2-3, with D possibly being TRBD2 (6 bases). The CDR3 runs to 13 residues. CDR1 and CDR2 from the germline V gene are KGHDR and SFDVKD. Trimming stripped 4 bases from V and 6 bases from J, with 10 bases between. The CDR3 here is CATSDPGGDTQYF. CDR3 DNA: TGTGCCACCAGTGACCCCGGGGGTGATACGCAGTATTTT.

This rearrangement joins TRBV5-1 to TRBJ2-5; no reliable D call. Per the germline V gene, CDR1 is SGHRS and CDR2 is YFSETQ. V dropped 4 bases and J dropped 4 bases, with 11 bases sitting between them. The CDR3 totals 13 residues. The CDR3 DNA follows: TGCGCCAGCAGCGATAACGTGGGAGAGACCCAGTACTTC. Translation gives CASSDNVGETQYF.

The rearrangement links TRBV12-3 or TRBV12-4 to TRBJ2-3; D remains unclear. The CDR3 totals 13 residues. Trimming stripped 6 bases from V and 0 bases from J, with 7 bases between. The CDR3 DNA is TGTGCCAGCAGATCTCGGAGCACAGATACGCAGTATTTT. Amino acid sequence: CASRSRSTDTQYF.

The chain uses TRBV7-9 and TRBJ2-5; TRBD1 matches at 9 bases. Germline assignment: CDR1 SEHNR and CDR2 FQNEAQ (reference sequence). V shed 8 bases, J shed 4 bases, and the junction held 11 bases outside the gene matches. CDR3 length equals 15 residues. The CDR3 sequence is CASLGSGQGLETQYF. As DNA, the CDR3 is TGTGCCAGCCTTGGCTCGGGACAGGGTTTAGAGACCCAGTACTTC.

The chain joins TRBV4-3 to TRBJ2-5; 11 bases align to TRBD2. Unmatched junction bases numbered 3, after V lost 1 base and J lost 5 bases. From germline, CDR1 is LGHNA and CDR2 YSLEER. CDR3 length equals 15 residues. As DNA, the CDR3 is TGCGCCAGCAGCCAAGCTAGCGGGGGGTGGGAGACCCAGTACTTC. It is translated as CASSQASGGWETQYF.

V gene TRBV10-3 combines with J gene TRBJ2-5; a weak D match, TRBD1 (5 bases). CDR3 length: 14 amino acids. Germline lookup yields CDR1 ENHRY and CDR2 SYGVKD. The V end lost 2 bases, the J end lost 1 base, and 8 bases lay between the germline ends. The CDR3 reads CAISEMGPQETQYF. In DNA, the CDR3 is TGTGCCATCAGTGAGATGGGGCCCCAAGAGACCCAGTACTTC.

The V and J genes are TRBV3-1 (or the pseudogene TRBV3-2) and TRBJ2-5; tentatively, D is TRBD2 (6 bases). CDR3 size: 14 residues. With 5 bases removed from V and 2 bases from J, the gap between germline ends came to 12 bases. Germline CDR1 reads LGHDT; CDR2 reads YNNKEL (reference sequence). CDR3 sequence: CASSLWTTQETQYF. As DNA, the CDR3 is TGTGCCAGCAGCTTATGGACTACTCAAGAGACCCAGTACTTC.

This sequence joins TRBV11-2 and TRBJ1-4, with TRBD1 identical over 7 bases. The CDR3 length is 14 residues. Germline V CDR1 and CDR2: SGHAT, FQNNGV. Trimming cost V 6 bases and J 8 bases; bases outside gene matches: 9. CDR3 residues: CASRDRERGEKLFF. CDR3 nucleotide sequence: TGTGCCAGCAGAGACAGGGAAAGGGGCGAAAAACTGTTTTTT.

The gene calls are TRBV27 and TRBJ1-1; D possibly corresponds to TRBD1 (5 bases). This CDR3 is built from 15 residues. The V end was cut by 6 bases, the J end by 4 bases, with 18 bases between. Per the germline V gene, CDR1 is MNHEY and CDR2 is SMNVEV (reference sequence). CDR3 residues: CASRSAWLDSTEAFF. The CDR3 coding sequence is TGTGCCAGCAGATCCGCTTGGTTAGACAGCACTGAAGCTTTCTTT.

The rearrangement uses TRBV12-5 and TRBJ2-7; 8 bases match TRBD2. This CDR3 spans 15 amino acids. With 5 bases clipped from V and 2 bases from J, the junction kept 8 bases outside the gene matches. Germline lookup yields CDR1 LGHNT and CDR2 FRNRAP. The CDR3 is CASGHGLAPAYEQYF. In DNA form, the CDR3 reads TGTGCTAGTGGTCACGGACTAGCTCCGGCCTACGAGCAGTACTTC.

The chain is built from TRBV7-2 and TRBJ1-1, with 12 bases aligning to TRBD1. V lost 9 bases, J lost 5 bases, and 13 bases stayed unmatched. The CDR3 has 16 amino acids. Germline V gene sequence: CDR1 SGHTA, CDR2 FQGNSA. The CDR3 DNA follows: TGTGCCAGTGACACCGGGACAGGGGGCGGGAATACTGAAGCTTTCTTT. Its translation: CASDTGTGGGNTEAFF.

V usage is TRBV24-1 and J usage is TRBJ1-3; TRBD1 is a possible D gene (6 bases). CDR1 and CDR2 (germline): KGHDR, SFDVKD. CDR3 size: 15 residues. V lost 4 bases to trimming and J lost 2 bases, with 11 bases between them. In nucleotides, the CDR3 is TGTGCCACCAGTGAGGGAACAGGGACTGGAAACACCATATATTTT. This gives the protein CATSEGTGTGNTIYF.

The V and J genes are TRBV20-1 and TRBJ2-7, with D possibly TRBD2 on 5 matching bases. In germline, CDR1 is DFQATT, CDR2 SNEGSKA (reference sequence). This CDR3 contains 15 residues. Trimming shortened V by 3 bases and J by 0 bases, and 15 bases separated the two germline ends. CDR3: CSASMLAGPSYEQYF. The CDR3 nucleotides read TGCAGTGCTAGTATGTTGGCGGGCCCCTCCTACGAGCAGTACTTC.

The chain employs TRBV11-2 and TRBJ2-7, with TRBD2 as a possible D gene (6 bases). This CDR3 is 14 amino acids long. In germline, CDR1 is SGHAT, CDR2 FQNNGV. V shed 5 bases and J shed 3 bases, with 14 bases lying between them. The CDR3 nucleotides read TGTGCCAGCAGCCTACCGGGACTCCTCTACGAGCAGTACTTC. The encoded protein is CASSLPGLLYEQYF.

To note about this clone: Other DNA sequences in this specimen translate into the identical CDR3. The chain links TRBV29-1 to TRBJ1-2; no clear D. The length of the CDR3 is 11 residues. V lost 4 bases to trimming and J lost 2 bases, with 5 bases between them. CDR1 and CDR2 (germline): SQVTM, ANQGSEA. CDR3: CSVVTNYGYTF. The DNA of the CDR3 is TGCAGCGTTGTCACCAACTATGGCTACACCTTC.

This clone was seen a single time. The J gene is TRBJ1-1, the V gene TRBV9, with 8 bases lining up with TRBD1. CDR1 and CDR2 (germline): SGDLS, YYNGEE. This CDR3 contains 15 residues. The junction had 2 bases not matched to a gene; V was cut back by 0 bases and J by 1 base. The chain's CDR3 is CASSVVGQGNTEAFF. DNA of the CDR3: TGTGCCAGCAGCGTAGTCGGACAGGGGAACACTGAAGCTTTCTTT.